This record looks at one TCR beta chain sequence and its context. The data originate from a study of T-cell memory formation after mild COVID-19. Study-level background: TCR clusters were largely donor specific.

TCRdb ran MiXCR on the 5' RACE reads and lists one entry per CDR3 protein. Here the sample spans 110,000 to 150,000 distinct CDR3 sequences, about 14% being singletons. CDR3 size: 15 residues. The germline V gene has CDR1 SNHLY and CDR2 FYNNEI. V lost 10 bases and J lost 2, with 19 bases in between. Input material: PBMCs or a T cell subset sorted from them (not recorded which). The sequence came from an adult woman who had mild COVID-19 (a few samples of this study predate the infection). Cell type and time point are not known. The chain is built from TRBV2 and TRBJ2-3; a possible D gene is TRBD2 (6 bases). CDR3 bases: TGTGCCACTCGCCAGAGGGGCGGGGACACAGATACGCAGTATTTT. Translation: CATRQRGGDTDTQYF.